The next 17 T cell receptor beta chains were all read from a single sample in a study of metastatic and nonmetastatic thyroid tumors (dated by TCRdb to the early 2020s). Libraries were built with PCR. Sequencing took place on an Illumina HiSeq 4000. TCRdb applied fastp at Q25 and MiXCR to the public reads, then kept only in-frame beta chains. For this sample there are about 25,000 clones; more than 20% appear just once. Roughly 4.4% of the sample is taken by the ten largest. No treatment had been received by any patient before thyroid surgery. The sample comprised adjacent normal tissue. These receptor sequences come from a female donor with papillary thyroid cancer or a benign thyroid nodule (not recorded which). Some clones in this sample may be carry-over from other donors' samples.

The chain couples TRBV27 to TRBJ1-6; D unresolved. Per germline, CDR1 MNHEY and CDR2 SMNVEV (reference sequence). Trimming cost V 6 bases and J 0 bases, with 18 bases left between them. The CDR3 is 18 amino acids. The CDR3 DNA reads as TGTGCCAGCAGACCCTCAGAGAGCTTCTCCTCCTATAATTCACCCCTCCACTTT. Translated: CASRPSESFSSYNSPLHF.

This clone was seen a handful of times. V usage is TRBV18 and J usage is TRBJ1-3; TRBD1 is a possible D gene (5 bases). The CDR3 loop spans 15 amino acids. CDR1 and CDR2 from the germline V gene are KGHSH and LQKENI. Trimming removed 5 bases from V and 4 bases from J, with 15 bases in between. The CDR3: CASSAGTAQGNTIYF. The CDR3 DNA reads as TGTGCCAGCTCAGCGGGGACGGCCCAGGGAAACACCATATATTTT.

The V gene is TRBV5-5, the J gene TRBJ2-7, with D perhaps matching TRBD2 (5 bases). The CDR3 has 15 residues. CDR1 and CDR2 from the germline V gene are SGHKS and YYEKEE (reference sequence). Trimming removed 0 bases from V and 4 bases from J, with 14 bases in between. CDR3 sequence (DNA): TGTGCCAGCAGCTTGGCCCGGGGATCTAATTACGAGCAGTACTTC. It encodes CASSLARGSNYEQYF.

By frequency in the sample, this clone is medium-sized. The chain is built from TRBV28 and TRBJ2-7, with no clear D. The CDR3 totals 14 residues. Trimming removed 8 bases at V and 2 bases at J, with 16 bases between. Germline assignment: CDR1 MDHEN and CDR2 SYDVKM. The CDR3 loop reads CASSLAVPAYEQYF. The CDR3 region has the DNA TGTGCCAGCTCCCTGGCAGTACCTGCCTACGAGCAGTACTTC.

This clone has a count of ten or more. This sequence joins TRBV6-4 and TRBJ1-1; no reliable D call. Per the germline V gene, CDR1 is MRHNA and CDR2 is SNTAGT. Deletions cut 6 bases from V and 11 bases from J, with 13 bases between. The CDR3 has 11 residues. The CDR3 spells CASRTNPGAFF. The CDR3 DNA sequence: TGTGCCAGCAGGACTAACCCTGGGGCTTTCTTT.

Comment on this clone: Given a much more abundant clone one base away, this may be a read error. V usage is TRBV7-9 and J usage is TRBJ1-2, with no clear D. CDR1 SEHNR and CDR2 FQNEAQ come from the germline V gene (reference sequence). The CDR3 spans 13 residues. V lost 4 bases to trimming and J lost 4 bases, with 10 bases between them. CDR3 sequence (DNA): TGTGCCAGCAGCTCCACAGACTGCTATGGCTACACCTTC. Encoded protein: CASSSTDCYGYTF.

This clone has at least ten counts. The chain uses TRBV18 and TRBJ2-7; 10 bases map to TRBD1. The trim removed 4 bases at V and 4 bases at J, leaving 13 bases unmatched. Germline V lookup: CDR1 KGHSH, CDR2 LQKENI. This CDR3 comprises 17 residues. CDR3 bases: TGTGCCAGCTCACTCACAGTACCGGGACAGGGGTATTACGAGCAGTACTTC. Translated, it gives CASSLTVPGQGYYEQYF.

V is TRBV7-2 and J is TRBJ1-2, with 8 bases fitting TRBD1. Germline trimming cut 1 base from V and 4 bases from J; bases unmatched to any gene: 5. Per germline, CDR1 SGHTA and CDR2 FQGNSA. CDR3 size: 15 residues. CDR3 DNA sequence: TGTGCCAGCAGCTTAGGCAGGGGGCGGGGCTATGGCTACACCTTC. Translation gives CASSLGRGRGYGYTF.

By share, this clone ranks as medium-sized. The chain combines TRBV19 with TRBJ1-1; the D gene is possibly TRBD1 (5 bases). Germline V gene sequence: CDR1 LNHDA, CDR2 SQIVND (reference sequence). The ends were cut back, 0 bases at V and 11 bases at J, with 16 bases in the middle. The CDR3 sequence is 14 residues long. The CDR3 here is CASSIDPGPRQAFF. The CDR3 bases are TGTGCCAGTAGTATAGATCCGGGACCCCGACAGGCTTTCTTT. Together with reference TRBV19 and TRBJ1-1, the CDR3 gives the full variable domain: DGGITQSPKYLFRKEGQNVTLSCEQNLNHDAMYWYRQDPGQGLRLIYYSQIVNDFQKGDIAEGYSVSREKKESFPLTVTSAQKNPTAFYLCASSIDPGPRQAFFGQGTRLTVV.

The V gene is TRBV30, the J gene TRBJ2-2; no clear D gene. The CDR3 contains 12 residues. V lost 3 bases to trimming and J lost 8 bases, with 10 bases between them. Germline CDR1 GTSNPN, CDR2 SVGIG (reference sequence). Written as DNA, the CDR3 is TGTGCCTGGAGACCCTCGTGGGGGGAGCTGTTTTTT. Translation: CAWRPSWGELFF. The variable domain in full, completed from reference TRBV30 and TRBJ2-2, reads SQTIHQWPATLVQPVGSPLSLECTVEGTSNPNLYWYRQAAGRGLQLLFYSVGIGQISSEVPQNLSASRPQDRQFILSSKKLLLSDSGFYLCAWRPSWGELFFGEGSRLTVL.

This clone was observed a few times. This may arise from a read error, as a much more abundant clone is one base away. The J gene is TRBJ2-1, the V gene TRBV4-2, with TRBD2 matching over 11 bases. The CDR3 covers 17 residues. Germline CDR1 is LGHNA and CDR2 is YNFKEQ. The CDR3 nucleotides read TGTGCCAGCAGCCAAAGGAGGGTACTAGCGGGAGTAAATGAGCGGTTCTTC. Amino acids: CASSQRRVLAGVNERFF.

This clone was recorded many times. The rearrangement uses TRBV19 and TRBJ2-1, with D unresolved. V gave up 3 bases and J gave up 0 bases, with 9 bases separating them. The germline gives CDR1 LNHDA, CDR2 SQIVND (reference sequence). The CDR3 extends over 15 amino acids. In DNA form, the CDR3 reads TGTGCCAGTAGTATGGGCCAGAGCTCCTACAATGAGCAGTTCTTC. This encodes CASSMGQSSYNEQFF.

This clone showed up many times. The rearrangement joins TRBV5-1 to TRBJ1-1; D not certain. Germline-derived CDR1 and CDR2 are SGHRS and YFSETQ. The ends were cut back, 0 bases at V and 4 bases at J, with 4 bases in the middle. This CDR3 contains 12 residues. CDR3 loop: CASSLEGTEAFF. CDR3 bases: TGCGCCAGCAGCTTGGAGGGCACTGAAGCTTTCTTT. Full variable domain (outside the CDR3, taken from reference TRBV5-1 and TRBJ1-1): KAGVTQTPRYLIKTRGQQVTLSCSPISGHRSVSWYQQTPGQGLQFLFEYFSETQRNKGNFPGRFSGRQFSNSRSEMNVSTLELGDSALYLCASSLEGTEAFFGQGTRLTVV.

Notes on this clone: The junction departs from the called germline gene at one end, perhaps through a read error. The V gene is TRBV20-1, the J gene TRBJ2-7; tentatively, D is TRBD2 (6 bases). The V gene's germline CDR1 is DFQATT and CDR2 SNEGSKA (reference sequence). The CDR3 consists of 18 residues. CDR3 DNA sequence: TGCAGTCCTAGACTGGACTATCTGGAGCGCTTCAGCTCCTACGAGCAGTACTTC. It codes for CSPRLDYLERFSSYEQYF.

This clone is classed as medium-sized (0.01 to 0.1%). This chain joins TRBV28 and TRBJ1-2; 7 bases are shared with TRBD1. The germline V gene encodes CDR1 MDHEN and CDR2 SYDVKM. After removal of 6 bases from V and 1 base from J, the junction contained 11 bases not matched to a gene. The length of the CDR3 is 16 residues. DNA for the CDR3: TGTGCCAGCAGCTCCGAAAGACAGGGATATAACTATGGCTACACCTTC. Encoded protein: CASSSERQGYNYGYTF.

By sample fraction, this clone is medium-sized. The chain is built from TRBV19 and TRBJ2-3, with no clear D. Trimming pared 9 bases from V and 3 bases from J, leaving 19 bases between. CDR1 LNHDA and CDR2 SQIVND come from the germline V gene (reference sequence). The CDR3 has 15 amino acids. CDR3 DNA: TGTGCCAGCAGACGGCGGCCCTCTCGGACAGATACGCAGTATTTT. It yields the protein CASRRRPSRTDTQYF.

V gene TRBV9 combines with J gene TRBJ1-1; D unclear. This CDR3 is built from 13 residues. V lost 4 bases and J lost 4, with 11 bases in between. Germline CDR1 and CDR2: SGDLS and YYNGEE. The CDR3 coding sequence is TGTGCCAGCAGCTTCGGCGGGTGCACTGAAGCTTTCTTT. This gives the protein CASSFGGCTEAFF.